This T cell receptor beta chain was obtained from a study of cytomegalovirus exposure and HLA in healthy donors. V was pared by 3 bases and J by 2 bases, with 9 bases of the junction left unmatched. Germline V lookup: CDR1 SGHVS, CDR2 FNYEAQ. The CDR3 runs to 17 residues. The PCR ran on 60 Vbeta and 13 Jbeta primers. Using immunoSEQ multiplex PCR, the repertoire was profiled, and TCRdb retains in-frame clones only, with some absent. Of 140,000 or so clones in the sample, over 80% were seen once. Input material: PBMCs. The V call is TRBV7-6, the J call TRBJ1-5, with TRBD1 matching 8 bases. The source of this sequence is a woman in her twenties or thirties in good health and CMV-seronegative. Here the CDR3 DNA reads TGTGCCAGCAGCTTTCGGACAGGGCGGATGGGCAATCAGCCCCAGCATTTT. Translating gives CASSFRTGRMGNQPQHF.